The clone carrying this TCR beta chain was counted only a few times. V gave up 5 bases and J gave up 5 bases; unmatched junction bases: 12. Germline CDR1 and CDR2: LGHDT and YNNKEL (reference sequence). This CDR3 has 16 residues. The sample belongs to a study of blood T cell repertoires in COVID-19. Looking at the study overall: Italy, Spain and the United States were the sources of the convalescent and acute COVID-19 samples. PBMCs, B-cell-depleted T cells, or T cells provided the cDNA or gDNA that made up the material.

Per the authors' pipeline: Using reference gene primer amplification, nucleated cell counts were estimated. TCRdb's copy holds only in-frame clones and misses some; the assay was immunoSEQ multiplex PCR. V, J and clone size were drawn from that table, and D and trimming were deduced from the DNA. This table has around 200,000 clones, more than 70% appearing once. The sequencing sample was made of peripheral blood. V is TRBV3-1 (or the pseudogene TRBV3-2) and J is TRBJ1-1; TRBD1 aligns across 9 bases. The receptor comes from a man between 18 and 29 years old with active or convalescent COVID-19. CDR3 DNA: TGTGCCAGCAGCTATGTCCCGGGACAGGGACGGACTGAAGCTTTCTTT. Protein: CASSYVPGQGRTEAFF.